This T cell receptor (beta chain) was recorded in a study of T-cell memory formation after mild COVID-19. Turning to the study itself: Largely donor-specific TCR clusters were found.

This clonotype was seen repeatedly, ten times or more. The antigen remains undetermined. The CDR3 loop spans 14 amino acids. CDR1 and CDR2 from the germline V gene are MNHEY and SVGEGT. V lost 8 bases, J lost 8 bases, and 19 bases lay in between. Findings and caveats of the study: Later expanders leaned toward CD4+, whereas clones contracting from day 15 to 85 were balanced CD4/CD8.

TCRdb re-called the 5' RACE reads through MiXCR, storing one row per CDR3 protein. The repertoire holds about 320,000 distinct CDR3 sequences, with over 11% as singletons. The V gene is TRBV6-2 or TRBV6-3, the J gene TRBJ2-1; a weak D match, TRBD2 (5 bases). The TCR comes from a young man who had mild COVID-19 (a few samples of this study predate the infection). Cell type and time point are not known. Specimen: PBMCs or a T cell subset sorted from them (not recorded which). CDR3: CASQRRMEYDEQFF. In nucleotides, the CDR3 is TGTGCCAGCCAGAGGAGGATGGAGTACGATGAGCAGTTCTTC.